The 5 T cell receptor beta chains presented below share a single source sample, sequenced in a study of blood T cell repertoires in COVID-19. Sequencing was performed with immunoSEQ multiplex PCR; in TCRdb, only in-frame clones are kept and a portion is missing. The table shows some 230,000 clones, with about four fifths occurring only once. Sequenced input: peripheral blood. The receptor source for this set is a woman in her fifties or sixties with acute or convalescent COVID-19.

V is TRBV30 and J is TRBJ2-2; no reliable D call. The germline V and J ends were trimmed by 2 bases and 8 bases, with 12 bases remaining between them. The CDR3 is 13 residues long. Germline loops: CDR1 GTSNPN, CDR2 SVGIG (reference sequence). The DNA of the CDR3 is TGTGCCTGGAGTAGCGATCCCGGAGGGGAGCTGTTTTTT. Translated, it gives CAWSSDPGGELFF. Together with reference TRBV30 and TRBJ2-2, the CDR3 gives the full variable domain: SQTIHQWPATLVQPVGSPLSLECTVEGTSNPNLYWYRQAAGRGLQLLFYSVGIGQISSEVPQNLSASRPQDRQFILSSKKLLLSDSGFYLCAWSSDPGGELFFGEGSRLTVL.

This chain uses TRBV9 with TRBJ2-2; 10 positions match TRBD1. In germline, CDR1 is SGDLS, CDR2 YYNGEE. This CDR3 region has 15 residues. Losses at the gene ends were 0 bases for V and 7 bases for J; bases not matched to a gene: 3. CDR3: CASSVGQGAIGELFF. CDR3 bases: TGTGCCAGCAGCGTAGGACAGGGGGCTATCGGGGAGCTGTTTTTT.

This rearrangement joins TRBV7-8 to TRBJ2-7; no reliable D call. Germline loops: CDR1 SGHVS, CDR2 FQNEAQ. The CDR3 extends over 11 amino acids. Trimming shortened V by 5 bases and J by 2 bases, and 4 bases separated the two germline ends. This chain's CDR3 is CASSLTYEQYF. Written as DNA, the CDR3 is TGTGCCAGCAGCCTTACCTACGAGCAGTACTTC. The full variable domain, in which reference TRBV7-8 and TRBJ2-7 provide the parts outside the CDR3, is GAGVSQSPRYKVAKRGQDVALRCDPISGHVSLFWYQQALGQGPEFLTYFQNEAQLDKSGLPSDRFFAERPEGSVSTLKIQRTQQEDSAVYLCASSLTYEQYFGPGTRLTVT.

The gene calls are TRBV5-4 and TRBJ1-3, with D maybe TRBD1 (6 bases). The CDR3 has 13 amino acids. Trimming stripped 10 bases from V and 5 bases from J, with 16 bases between. CDR1 and CDR2 (germline): SGHNT, YYREEE (reference sequence). CDR3 sequence (DNA): TGTGCCGCCGGTCTCCAGGGGAGAAACACCATATATTTT. Protein sequence: CAAGLQGRNTIYF.

The rearrangement uses TRBV2 and TRBJ2-4; TRBD1 aligns across 8 bases. J lost 2 bases, V lost 4 bases, and 1 base had no gene match. This CDR3 has 14 residues. From germline, CDR1 is SNHLY and CDR2 FYNNEI. This CDR3 is CASSGTGTKNIQYF. CDR3 coding DNA: TGTGCCAGCAGTGGGACAGGGACCAAAAACATTCAGTACTTC. Combining the CDR3 with reference TRBV2 and TRBJ2-4 gives the whole variable domain EPEVTQTPSHQVTQMGQEVILRCVPISNHLYFYWYRQILGQKVEFLVSFYNNEISEKSEIFDDQFSVERPDGSNFTLKIRSTKLEDSAMYFCASSGTGTKNIQYFGAGTRLSVL.